The present entry profiles one T cell receptor beta chain with its context. The antigen remains undetermined. The sample belongs to a study of CD8+ T cells in alopecia areata. Findings and caveats of the study: Against the mouse data, patients shared TCRs less clearly, possibly for HLA reasons.

This CDR3 is built from 14 residues. V dropped 4 bases and J dropped 7; count of bases not matched to a gene: 6. CDR1 and CDR2 (germline): SGHNT, YENEEA. Reverse transcription of extracted RNA yielded cDNA, which provided the sequencing template. The repertoire was sequenced with immunoSEQ multiplex PCR; TCRdb's copy has only in-frame clones and lacks some. The table has roughly 110,000 clones, about 60% seen once. Indicated treatment: oral pan-JAK inhibitor, 5-10 mg twice daily. The chain carries TRBV11-3 and TRBJ2-2; 7 nucleotides align to TRBD1. This specimen was CD8+ T cells sorted from blood, taken at week 24, from a patient treated with tofacitinib. The source is a human donor with alopecia areata. The DNA of the CDR3 is TGTGCCAGCAGCTCCTTACGGGACAGCGGGGAGCTGTTTTTT. Its protein product is CASSSLRDSGELFF.